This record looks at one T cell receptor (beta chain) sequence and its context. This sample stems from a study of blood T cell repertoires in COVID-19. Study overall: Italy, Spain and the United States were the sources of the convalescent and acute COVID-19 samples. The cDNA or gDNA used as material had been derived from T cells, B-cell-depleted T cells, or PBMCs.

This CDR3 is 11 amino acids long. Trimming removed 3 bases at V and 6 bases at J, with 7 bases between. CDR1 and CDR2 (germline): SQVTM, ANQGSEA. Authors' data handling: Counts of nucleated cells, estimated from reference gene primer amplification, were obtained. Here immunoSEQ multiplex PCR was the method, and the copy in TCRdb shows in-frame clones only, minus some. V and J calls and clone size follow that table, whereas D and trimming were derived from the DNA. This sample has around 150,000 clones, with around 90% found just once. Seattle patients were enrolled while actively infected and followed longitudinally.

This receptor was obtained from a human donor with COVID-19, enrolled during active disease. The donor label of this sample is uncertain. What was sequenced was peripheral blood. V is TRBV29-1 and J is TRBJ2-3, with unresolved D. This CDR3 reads CSVEFSDTQYF. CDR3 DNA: TGCAGCGTTGAGTTTAGTGATACGCAGTATTTT.